This T cell receptor beta chain was recovered during a study of Graves' ophthalmopathy and Graves' hyperthyroidism. Comment on this clonotype: As yet, its antigen is unknown.

From RNA, the CDR3 regions of TCR beta chains were amplified and sequenced. The authors performed first-round RT-PCR with HTBI primers and then a second-round multiplex PCR. TCRdb processed the multiplex PCR reads anew with MiXCR; each CDR3 protein has one entry. The sample shows over a million distinct CDR3 sequences, about 38% of them seen only once. The V and J ends lost 1 base and 5 bases respectively, with 14 bases between them. The V gene's germline CDR1 is SQVTM and CDR2 ANQGSEA. This CDR3 spans 15 amino acids. Study-level results: The model achieved 70.59% sensitivity and 72% to 85% specificity for ophthalmopathy progression. Most thyroid-expanded clonotypes exceeding 0.001 frequency were also found in blood.

This TCR derives from an adult man with Graves' hyperthyroidism. The V and J genes are TRBV29-1 and TRBJ1-4, with D maybe TRBD1 (6 bases). The specimen sequenced was peripheral blood or thyroid tissue (not recorded which). The DNA of the CDR3 is TGCAGCGTTGAAGGTCTTCCGGGGGCAAATGAAAAACTGTTTTTT. Amino acid sequence: CSVEGLPGANEKLFF.